A single sample gave rise to the 29 T cell receptor beta chains below, sequenced in a study of shared clonotypes between healthy human individuals. The repertoire was sequenced with immunoSEQ multiplex PCR; TCRdb's copy has only in-frame clones and lacks some. The sample yields about half a million clones, 70% to 85% seen once. Sequencing was done on a sample of PBMCs. The source is a woman aged 40 to 50 in good health. Some clones in this sample may be carry-over from other donors' samples.

V usage is TRBV4-1 and J usage is TRBJ2-7, with D tentatively TRBD2 (6 bases). The CDR3 spans 13 residues. The germline V and J ends were trimmed by 4 bases and 9 bases, with 16 bases remaining between them. Germline CDR1 reads MGHRA; CDR2 reads YSYEKL. For the CDR3, the DNA is TGCGCCAGCAGCCCCCTTGGACTACTCAGGCAGTACTTC. This gives the protein CASSPLGLLRQYF.

V and J are TRBV28 and TRBJ2-7, with D uncertain. This CDR3 comprises 14 residues. V was cut by 1 base and J by 4 bases, with 11 bases left in between. CDR1 is MDHEN, CDR2 SYDVKM, per germline. CDR3: CASSLSQFRYEQYF. CDR3 DNA sequence: TGTGCCAGCAGTTTATCGCAGTTTCGATACGAGCAGTACTTC.

The rearrangement links TRBV9 to TRBJ2-2; 10 bases line up with TRBD2. CDR1 is SGDLS and CDR2 is YYNGEE in the germline V gene. V gave up 2 bases and J gave up 4 bases; unmatched junction bases: 5. This CDR3 is 16 amino acids long. The CDR3 region is CASSVGLAAITGELFF. The CDR3 coding sequence is TGTGCCAGCAGCGTCGGACTAGCGGCGATCACCGGGGAGCTGTTTTTT.

Comment on this clone: The same CDR3 arises from other DNA sequences in this sample as well. The gene calls are TRBV5-1 and TRBJ2-7; 7 nucleotides line up with TRBD2. The CDR3 spans 16 residues. Germline-derived CDR1 and CDR2 are SGHRS and YFSETQ. J gave up 0 bases and V 0 bases, and 6 bases lay outside the gene matches. The CDR3 coding sequence is TGCGCCAGCAGCTTGGGTTCAGCGGGAAGCTCCTACGAGCAGTACTTC. Amino acid sequence: CASSLGSAGSSYEQYF. Based on the CDR3 plus reference TRBV5-1 and TRBJ2-7, the full variable domain is KAGVTQTPRYLIKTRGQQVTLSCSPISGHRSVSWYQQTPGQGLQFLFEYFSETQRNKGNFPGRFSGRQFSNSRSEMNVSTLELGDSALYLCASSLGSAGSSYEQYFGPGTRLTVT.

The chain employs TRBV2 and TRBJ1-5, with 7 bases identical to TRBD1. The CDR3 is 14 amino acids. The V gene's germline CDR1 is SNHLY and CDR2 FYNNEI. V dropped 6 bases and J dropped 6; count of bases not matched to a gene: 8. The CDR3 DNA sequence: TGTGCCAGCAGATTCAGGGGGTCCGGTCAGCCCCAGCATTTT. Translation: CASRFRGSGQPQHF.

A remark on this clone: The same CDR3 can be traced to other DNA sequences in this sample. V is TRBV11-2 and J is TRBJ2-3; 10 nucleotides agree with TRBD2. The ends lost 1 base at V and 3 bases at J; junction bases unmatched: 4. The CDR3 totals 16 residues. Looked up from germline, CDR1 is SGHAT and CDR2 is FQNNGV. DNA for the CDR3: TGTGCCAGCAGCTTAGGACTAGCGGGTGGGACAGATACGCAGTATTTT. Translating it yields CASSLGLAGGTDTQYF.

V gene TRBV5-8 combines with J gene TRBJ1-1; D gene uncertain. CDR3 length: 13 residues. Trimming shortened V by 0 bases and J by 10 bases, and 13 bases separated the two germline ends. Looked up from germline, CDR1 is SGHTS and CDR2 is YDEGEE. The CDR3 sequence is CASSLGQVLLAFF. The CDR3 DNA sequence: TGTGCCAGCAGCTTGGGGCAGGTTTTGTTAGCTTTCTTT.

The chain joins TRBV19 to TRBJ2-7; the D is unclear. The CDR3 contains 14 residues. Trimming took 2 bases from V and 5 from J, leaving 13 bases between them. The germline CDR1 and CDR2 sequences are LNHDA and SQIVND (reference sequence). This CDR3 reads CASSITWQTNEQYF. The CDR3 region has the DNA TGTGCCAGTAGTATAACGTGGCAGACCAACGAGCAGTACTTC.

Points on this clone: With a far larger clone one base away, a read error is the likely cause. Other DNA sequences in this sample translate to the same CDR3. The chain uses TRBV30 and TRBJ2-7; D remains unclear. Germline V lookup: CDR1 GTSNPN, CDR2 SVGIG (reference sequence). The CDR3 consists of 12 residues. The CDR3 DNA follows: TGTGCCTGGTCGCAGGACCGCTACGAGCAATACTTC. Translated, it gives CAWSQDRYEQYF.

The chain carries TRBV19 and TRBJ2-2; 7 positions agree with TRBD1. Germline V gene data show CDR1 as LNHDA and CDR2 as SQIVND (reference sequence). The trim removed 0 bases at V and 4 bases at J, leaving 11 bases unmatched. This CDR3 is built from 18 residues. CDR3 amino acids: CASSIDLLRQGFTGELFF. As DNA, the CDR3 is TGTGCCAGTAGTATAGATCTCTTGAGACAGGGATTCACCGGGGAGCTGTTTTTT. The whole variable domain, filled in from reference TRBV19 and TRBJ2-2, reads DGGITQSPKYLFRKEGQNVTLSCEQNLNHDAMYWYRQDPGQGLRLIYYSQIVNDFQKGDIAEGYSVSREKKESFPLTVTSAQKNPTAFYLCASSIDLLRQGFTGELFFGEGSRLTVL.

This clone was seen a few times. The CDR3 is CATSREGVRNEQFF. The CDR3 bases are TGTGCCACCAGCAGAGAGGGGGTTCGGAATGAGCAGTTCTTC. This chain connects TRBV15 to TRBJ2-1; D possibly matches TRBD1 or TRBD2 (5 bases each). The germline gives CDR1 LNHNV, CDR2 YYDKDF (reference sequence). The CDR3 spans 14 residues. V was trimmed by 0 bases and J by 7 bases, leaving 10 bases between them.

As for this clone: Other DNA sequences in this specimen translate into the identical CDR3. The rearrangement joins TRBV10-1 to TRBJ2-7, with D tentatively TRBD2 (6 bases). The V end lost 0 bases, the J end lost 4 bases, and 10 bases lay between the germline ends. The CDR3 extends over 14 amino acids. Germline CDR1 and CDR2: WNHNN and SYGVQD (reference sequence). CDR3 DNA sequence: TGCGCCAGCAGTGAGTCGACTCGGGGGTACGAGCAGTACTTC. It yields the protein CASSESTRGYEQYF.

This clone was observed once. The chain uses TRBV7-2 and TRBJ1-5, with 7 bases lining up with TRBD1. CDR3 length: 13 amino acids. V trimming: 4 bases; J trimming: 4 bases; junction bases outside the gene matches: 1. CDR1 and CDR2 from the germline V gene are SGHTA and FQGNSA. The chain's CDR3 is CASSSRGNQPQHF. As DNA, the CDR3 is TGTGCCAGCAGCTCCAGGGGGAATCAGCCCCAGCATTTT.

This chain uses TRBV18 with TRBJ2-7; 9 bases align to TRBD1. Per the germline V gene, CDR1 is KGHSH and CDR2 is LQKENI. V lost 4 bases and J lost 3; bases outside the gene matches: 4. This CDR3 is 14 amino acids long. Here the CDR3 reads CASSRQGGDYEQYF. CDR3 nucleotide sequence: TGTGCCAGCTCACGACAGGGGGGGGACTACGAGCAGTACTTC.

This clone was observed a single time. The chain is built from TRBV7-6 and TRBJ2-3, with TRBD2 identical over 11 bases. Per germline, CDR1 SGHVS and CDR2 FNYEAQ. V lost 5 bases, J lost 0 bases, and 4 bases stayed unmatched. The CDR3 has 16 residues. The CDR3 loop reads CASSLRTSGSTDTQYF. CDR3 nucleotides: TGTGCCAGCAGCCTCCGGACTAGCGGGAGCACAGATACGCAGTATTTT.

As concerns this clone: A junction boundary mismatches the germline segment, possibly from a read error. The V and J genes are TRBV4-1 and TRBJ2-5; TRBD1 matches 7 bases. This CDR3 comprises 14 residues. Germline V gene data show CDR1 as MGHRA and CDR2 as YSYEKL. CDR3 in DNA: TGTGCCAGCAGCTCCCAACAGGGGTGGGAGACCCAGTACTTC. Its translation: CASSSQQGWETQYF.

V is TRBV5-6 and J is TRBJ1-2; 7 nucleotides agree with TRBD1. Germline V lookup: CDR1 SGHDT, CDR2 YYEEEE. This CDR3 comprises 13 residues. The J segment lost 2 bases and the V segment lost 6 bases, leaving 4 bases of the junction unmatched. CDR3 sequence: CASTRDRNYGYTF. DNA of the CDR3: TGTGCCAGCACCAGGGACAGAAACTATGGCTACACCTTC. Full variable domain (outside the CDR3, taken from reference TRBV5-6 and TRBJ1-2): DAGVTQSPTHLIKTRGQQVTLRCSPKSGHDTVSWYQQALGQGPQFIFQYYEEEERQRGNFPDRFSGHQFPNYSSELNVNALLLGDSALYLCASTRDRNYGYTFGSGTRLTVV.

There are a few counts of this clone. The chain is built from TRBV9 and TRBJ2-2, with 7 positions matching TRBD2. CDR3 size: 16 residues. Germline V lookup: CDR1 SGDLS, CDR2 YYNGEE. The V gene end was trimmed by 0 bases and the J gene end by 6 bases; junction bases not matched to a gene: 8. The DNA of the CDR3 is TGTGCCAGCAGCGTAGGTGGGAGGGCCGAGGCCGGGGAGCTGTTTTTT. Translating it yields CASSVGGRAEAGELFF.

Notes on this clone: Additional DNA sequences in this sample encode the identical CDR3. The DNA for the CDR3 is TGTGCCAGTAGTAACCAGGGTCTGAACACTGAAGCTTTCTTT. This sequence encodes CASSNQGLNTEAFF. The rearrangement links TRBV19 to TRBJ1-1, with D possibly matching TRBD1 (5 bases). The V gene lost 4 bases and the J gene lost 0 bases, with 9 bases spanning the gap. Germline values: CDR1 LNHDA, CDR2 SQIVND (reference sequence). The CDR3 has 14 amino acids.

CDR3 region: CASSVEAGPYEQYF. DNA for the CDR3: TGTGCCAGCAGCGTAGAAGCGGGTCCCTACGAGCAGTACTTC. V is TRBV9 and J is TRBJ2-7, with D possibly matching TRBD2 (6 bases). CDR3 length equals 14 residues. Germline CDR1 is SGDLS and CDR2 is YYNGEE. V was cut by 0 bases and J by 2 bases, with 9 bases left in between.

In its sample, this clone was seen once. This chain links TRBV9 with TRBJ2-1; D uncertain. The CDR3 has 16 amino acids. Germline V gene data show CDR1 as SGDLS and CDR2 as YYNGEE. The germline V and J ends were trimmed by 0 bases and 1 base, with 11 bases remaining between them. CDR3 bases: TGTGCCAGCAGCGTAGGGGCTCCACCATCCTACAATGAGCAGTTCTTC. Its translation is CASSVGAPPSYNEQFF. Combining the CDR3 with reference TRBV9 and TRBJ2-1 gives the whole variable domain DSGVTQTPKHLITATGQRVTLRCSPRSGDLSVYWYQQSLDQGLQFLIQYYNGEERAKGNILERFSAQQFPDLHSELNLSSLELGDSALYFCASSVGAPPSYNEQFFGPGTRLTVL.

DNA of the CDR3: TGCAGTGCCCCCAGGGATTATGGCTACACCTTC. Residues: CSAPRDYGYTF. The chain couples TRBV20-1 to TRBJ1-2, with D possibly TRBD1 on 5 matching bases. V lost 6 bases and J lost 5, with 10 bases in between. The CDR3 totals 11 residues. From germline, CDR1 is DFQATT and CDR2 SNEGSKA (reference sequence).

The V and J genes are TRBV30 and TRBJ1-6; D uncertain. V shed 4 bases and J shed 8 bases, with 21 bases lying between them. The CDR3 is 16 residues long. CDR1 is GTSNPN, CDR2 SVGIG, per germline (reference sequence). The CDR3 DNA reads TGTGCCTGGAAGAGGTGGGGTCTCCCCCGGGATTCACCCCTCCACTTT. Translation: CAWKRWGLPRDSPLHF.

V usage is TRBV6-1 and J usage is TRBJ2-7; 7 bases map to TRBD1. The V and J ends lost 6 bases and 7 bases, in that order; junction bases with no gene match: 12. CDR3 size: 14 residues. The V gene's germline CDR1 is MNHNS and CDR2 SASEGT. The CDR3, as DNA: TGTGCCAGCAGCTTCGGTACAGGGGCAAGGGAGCAGTACTTC. The encoded protein is CASSFGTGAREQYF.

The chain links TRBV4-2 to TRBJ1-2; D not certain. There are 12 residues in the CDR3. V was pared by 5 bases and J by 8 bases, with 12 bases between. Germline V gives CDR1 LGHNA, CDR2 YNFKEQ. CDR3 coding DNA: TGTGCCAGCAGCGCAAGACCGCGGGGCTACACCTTC. Translating it yields CASSARPRGYTF.

The chain joins TRBV2 to TRBJ2-1; 9 bases are a match to TRBD2. V lost 4 bases and J lost 7; bases outside the gene matches: 5. The CDR3 contains 14 residues. Germline-derived CDR1 and CDR2 are SNHLY and FYNNEI. CDR3 sequence: CASSVLAGVNEQFF. The CDR3 coding sequence is TGTGCCAGCAGTGTCTTAGCGGGGGTTAATGAGCAGTTCTTC.

The chain uses TRBV6-5 and TRBJ2-7, with 10 bases aligning to TRBD2. CDR3 length: 15 residues. V shed 5 bases, J shed 4 bases, and the junction held 8 bases outside the gene matches. Germline CDR1 MNHEY, CDR2 SVGAGI. CDR3 protein: CASSVASGSMYEQYF. For the CDR3, the DNA is TGTGCCAGCAGTGTGGCTAGCGGGAGTATGTACGAGCAGTACTTC.

The chain has TRBV30 and TRBJ2-7; TRBD2 matches at 8 bases. The CDR3 totals 18 residues. V gave up 0 bases and J gave up 5 bases; unmatched junction bases: 18. Looked up from germline, CDR1 is GTSNPN and CDR2 is SVGIG (reference sequence). The CDR3 region is CAWSVIGWYGRALDEQYF. The CDR3 DNA sequence: TGTGCCTGGAGTGTAATCGGGTGGTACGGGAGGGCCTTGGACGAGCAGTACTTC.

The gene calls are TRBV7-4 and TRBJ1-4, with unresolved D. V lost 6 bases, J lost 0 bases, and 11 bases lay in between. The CDR3 runs 15 residues. Germline V gene lookup returns CDR1 SGHVT and CDR2 SQSDAQ. The CDR3 DNA sequence: TGTGCCAGCAGTTTTCAGGAAGCAACTAATGAAAAACTGTTTTTT. It encodes CASSFQEATNEKLFF.